This T cell receptor beta chain derives from a study of PD-L1 blockade in urothelial cancer. Specified time point: pretreatment peripheral blood. TCRdb's copy holds only in-frame clones and misses some; the assay was immunoSEQ multiplex PCR. The sample lists under 60,000 clones, roughly four fifths occurring once. V was shortened by 11 bases and J by 3 bases, with 19 bases between the two germline ends. The CDR3 length is 14 residues. The germline V gene has CDR1 ENHRY and CDR2 SYGVKD. The J gene is TRBJ1-1, the V gene TRBV10-3; D remains ambiguous. The specimen was PBMCs, collected around atezolizumab (anti-PD-L1) treatment. This receptor was taken from a man in his 70s with urothelial cancer. CDR3 in DNA: TGTGCCTCATCAATTGGGGAGGAAGACACTGAAGCTTTCTTT. Residues: CASSIGEEDTEAFF.